A selection of T cell receptor beta chains follows, all from one sample in a study of a mutant IDH1 vaccine in newly diagnosed glioma. The data were produced by immunoSEQ multiplex PCR, yet TCRdb's version contains in-frame clones alone and is incomplete. The sample has about 90,000 clones; roughly nine tenths are singletons. Their target antigens are unknown. Sequenced here: PBMCs, sampled from a glioma patient whose treatment included an IDH1 peptide vaccine. The origin of the receptors is a woman in her forties or fifties with glioma. CDR3s include the opening cysteine and the closing phenylalanine or tryptophan. The D gene is left open where the match is weak. Clone sizes are given selectively: once, few, many, or a class where the clone is expanded.

cdr3_length j_call v_call d_call clone_size cdr3_nt cdr3_aa
15 TRBJ1-5 TRBV4-1 - - TGCGCCAGCAGCCAAGAGTGGGCAGGCAATCAGCCCCAGCATTTT CASSQEWAGNQPQHF
17 TRBJ1-3 TRBV9 - - TGTGCCAGCAGCCCTTCTCCGGGACTGAACTCTGGAAACACCATATATTTT CASSPSPGLNSGNTIYF
13 TRBJ1-2 TRBV7-2 - - TGTGCCAGCAGCTTAGCGGGGGAACGAGGCTACACCTTC CASSLAGERGYTF
15 TRBJ2-1 TRBV5-5 TRBD1 once TGTGCCAGCAGGGGCAACCAGGGGGCGCACCATGAGCAGTTCTTC CASRGNQGAHHEQFF
16 TRBJ2-1 TRBV5-1 TRBD2 - TGCGCCAGCAGCCCCCGACTTGTAGCGGGAGCGGTTGAGCAGTTCTTC CASSPRLVAGAVEQFF
13 TRBJ1-1 TRBV9 - few TGTGCCAGCAGCGTGGCCGCTTCAGGGGATGCTTTCTTT CASSVAASGDAFF
16 TRBJ2-1 TRBV5-5 TRBD2 - TGTGCCAGCAGCTTGTTGGGACTAGCGGGATTGGGTGAGCAGTTCTTC CASSLLGLAGLGEQFF
13 TRBJ2-1 TRBV7-9 - - TGTGCCAGCAGCCGCGGACTCTACAATGAGCAGTTCTTC CASSRGLYNEQFF
16 TRBJ2-2 TRBV5-1 TRBD2 - TGCGCCAGCAGCCAACTAGCGGGAGAGCAAACCGGGGAGCTGTTTTTT CASSQLAGEQTGELFF
15 TRBJ1-4 TRBV6-6 - few TGTGCCAGCAGGTCCCTTCCGAGTGGCGAAGAAAAACTGTTTTTT CASRSLPSGEEKLFF
14 TRBJ2-2 TRBV11-2 TRBD2 - TGTGCCAGCGGTTTAGCGGGGAACACCGGGGAGCTGTTTTTT CASGLAGNTGELFF
15 TRBJ2-3 TRBV15 - - TGTGCCACCAGCAGGTGGGCAACTTCGGGGGATACGCAGTATTTT CATSRWATSGDTQYF
13 TRBJ2-3 TRBV7-2 - - TGTGCCAGCAGCGATAGCGGCACAGATACGCAGTATTTT CASSDSGTDTQYF
14 TRBJ2-7 TRBV10-1 - - TGCGCCAGCAGATCAACAGGGACTGTTTCCGAGCAGTACTTC CASRSTGTVSEQYF
17 TRBJ1-2 TRBV4-1 TRBD1 once TGCGCCAGCAGCCAAGGTTTGAGGGGCAGGGGGAACTATGGCTACACCTTC CASSQGLRGRGNYGYTF
18 TRBJ1-2 TRBV19 TRBD1 - TGTGCCAGTGGGCTTCTTAGGGGAAGACAGGGGCGGTACTATGGCTACACCTTC CASGLLRGRQGRYYGYTF
15 TRBJ2-4 TRBV5-1 - - TGCGCCAGCAGCTACACTCTAGGGGGGGAAAACATTCAGTACTTC CASSYTLGGENIQYF
15 TRBJ1-2 TRBV15 - - TGTGCCACCAGCAGAGACACTAACAGGGAGCGCGGCTACACCTTC CATSRDTNRERGYTF
15 TRBJ2-1 TRBV27 - - TGTGCCAGCAGTTCACCGGCCGCCGGGGACAATGAGCAGTTCTTC CASSSPAAGDNEQFF
13 TRBJ1-5 TRBV11-2 - - TGTGCCAGCAGCTTCAGAGGAGGCCAGCCCCAGCATTTT CASSFRGGQPQHF
16 TRBJ2-7 TRBV14 - - TGTGCCAGCAGCCAAGATAAGGGGAGCGGATCCTACGAGCAGTACTTC CASSQDKGSGSYEQYF
15 TRBJ2-3 TRBV9 TRBD2 - TGTGCCAGCAGCGTCAGACTAGCGGTCACAGATACGCAGTATTTT CASSVRLAVTDTQYF
13 TRBJ1-5 TRBV5-1 - - TGCGCCAGCAGCTTTGAGGGGGATCAGCCCCAGCATTTT CASSFEGDQPQHF
14 TRBJ2-2 TRBV30 - - TGTGCCTGGACCCTATGGACGAACACCGGGGAGCTGTTTTTT CAWTLWTNTGELFF
16 TRBJ1-1 TRBV6-5 TRBD1 once TGTGCCAGCAGTTACTACGCGACAGGGAGGGGCACTGAAGCTTTCTTT CASSYYATGRGTEAFF
15 TRBJ2-7 TRBV6-5 TRBD2 once TGTGCCAGCAGGGACACTAGCGGGAGCCGGGACGAGCAGTACTTC CASRDTSGSRDEQYF
13 TRBJ1-1 TRBV7-9 - - TGTGCCAGCAGCTTATTAGGGGGCACTGAAGCTTTCTTT CASSLLGGTEAFF
14 TRBJ2-3 TRBV4-2 - - TGTGCCAGCAGCCAACTGGACCTCACAGATACGCAGTATTTT CASSQLDLTDTQYF
15 TRBJ2-3 TRBV18 TRBD2 - TGTGCCAGCTCTCCTAGAGCGGGAGGCACAGATACGCAGTATTTT CASSPRAGGTDTQYF
13 TRBJ1-5 TRBV2 - - TGTGCCAGCAGTGGGGAAGGCAATCAGCCCCAGCATTTT CASSGEGNQPQHF
16 TRBJ2-1 TRBV6-5 - - TGTGCCAGCAGTTACTCGGGGGGTGTTGGGTACAATGAGCAGTTCTTC CASSYSGGVGYNEQFF
14 TRBJ1-1 TRBV7-9 - - TGTGCCAGCAGCTTGGAGGGAGGGGGCACTGAAGCTTTCTTT CASSLEGGGTEAFF
14 TRBJ2-5 TRBV6-6 - - TGTGCCAGCAGTCCCCGGTCATTCCAAGAGACCCAGTACTTC CASSPRSFQETQYF